This T cell receptor beta chain derives from a study of shared clonotypes between healthy human individuals. V shed 6 bases and J shed 0 bases, with 9 bases lying between them. The CDR3 contains 13 residues. Germline-derived CDR1 and CDR2 are MDHEN and SYDVKM. The naive CD8 population came from CD45RO-negative cells selected for CCR7, without terminally differentiated effector memory CD45RA+ cells. Only in-frame clones appear in the TCRdb table, and some are missing; sequencing was by immunoSEQ multiplex PCR. The top ten clones hold less than 0.13% of a sample with hundreds of thousands of clones, approximately 96% of them seen once.

The sequenced material came from naive CD8+ T cells sorted from blood. The chain has TRBV28 and TRBJ2-7; D perhaps matches TRBD2 (5 bases). The sequence was collected from a woman in her thirties in good health. The DNA of the CDR3 is TGTGCCAGCAGGAACGGGATCTCCTACGAGCAGTACTTC. Residues: CASRNGISYEQYF.